A few counts support the clone carrying this TCR beta chain. This entry comes from a study of T-cell memory formation after mild COVID-19. Overall study: TCR clusters mostly belonged to single donors.

Constant-segment primers were used for 5'RACE, and the resulting TCR alpha and TCR beta cDNA libraries carried sample barcodes and UMIs. TCRdb passed the 5' RACE reads through MiXCR, listing each CDR3 protein once. The repertoire consists of roughly 160,000 distinct CDR3 sequences, with 10% to 15% occurring once and the leading ten covering 2.5% to 4%. V lost 6 bases, J lost 3 bases, and 4 bases stayed unmatched. CDR3 length: 13 amino acids. Germline assignment: CDR1 SQVTM and CDR2 ANQGSEA. The receptor was isolated from a man between 18 and 35 years old who had mild COVID-19 (a few samples of this study predate the infection). Cell type and time point are not known. The sample was PBMCs or a T cell subset sorted from them (not recorded which). This chain links TRBV29-1 with TRBJ2-1; TRBD1 aligns across 8 bases. CDR3 DNA sequence: TGCAGCGTAGGACAGGGCGGCTACAATGAGCAGTTCTTC. Its protein is CSVGQGGYNEQFF.